The clone carrying this T cell receptor (beta chain) was counted between two and nine times. Sequencing was performed with immunoSEQ multiplex PCR; in TCRdb, only in-frame clones are kept and a portion is missing. The sample records under 70,000 clones, 91% being singletons. The germline V gene encodes CDR1 SNHLY and CDR2 FYNNEI. V shed 6 bases and J shed 3 bases, with 12 bases lying between them. The CDR3 totals 15 residues. This sample is drawn from a study of T cell changes during pregnancy in multiple sclerosis. This material consisted of peripheral blood, taken after pregnancy. The TCR originated in a female donor in good health, enrolled as a control in a pregnancy study. This chain connects TRBV2 to TRBJ2-6, with D possibly being TRBD1 (6 bases). Here the CDR3 DNA reads TGTGCCAGCAGGCTTACAGGGTTTGGGGCCAACGTCCTGACTTTC. Protein sequence: CASRLTGFGANVLTF.